Listed here are 23 T cell receptor beta chains from one sample, sequenced in a study of T-cell reconstitution after alpha-beta-depleted transplantation in children. Preparation of the TCRbeta library was carried out with unique molecular identifiers. MiXCR, run by TCRdb on the PCR reads, gives a single entry per CDR3 protein. The profile shows a few hundred thousand distinct CDR3 sequences, 11% of them singletons. The sequencing used PBMCs from the stem cell graft donor, collected from the stem cell graft. These receptor sequences come from a human donor who donated a stem cell graft to a child with acute myeloid leukemia.

This clonotype was counted between two and nine times. Here the CDR3 reads CSVGLGSETQYF. The CDR3 nucleotides read TGCAGCGTTGGGTTGGGGTCCGAGACCCAGTACTTC. The rearrangement uses TRBV29-1 and TRBJ2-5; D ambiguous. Trimming pared 4 bases from V and 5 bases from J, leaving 11 bases between. Looked up from germline, CDR1 is SQVTM and CDR2 is ANQGSEA. This CDR3 is built from 12 residues.

This sequence joins TRBV9 and TRBJ1-2, with 7 bases lining up with TRBD1. CDR1 is SGDLS, CDR2 YYNGEE, per germline. The CDR3 extends over 16 amino acids. The junction had 12 bases not matched to a gene; V was cut back by 4 bases and J by 3 bases. CDR3 DNA: TGTGCCAGCAGCCCCCGTAACCGGGACAGTTACTATGGCTACACCTTC. Translation gives CASSPRNRDSYYGYTF.

This clonotype was seen ten or more times. This chain joins TRBV10-3 and TRBJ1-2; perhaps TRBD1 as D (6 bases). Trimming took off 6 bases at V and 0 bases at J, with 11 bases between the two ends. Germline loops: CDR1 ENHRY, CDR2 SYGVKD. The CDR3 spans 14 residues. The CDR3 sequence is CAIRGGQTNYGYTF. CDR3 DNA sequence: TGTGCCATCAGGGGGGGGCAAACTAACTATGGCTACACCTTC.

This clonotype appeared a few times. J is TRBJ1-2 and V is TRBV6-2 or TRBV6-3, with D maybe TRBD1 (6 bases). The CDR3 is made up of 16 amino acids. From germline, CDR1 is MNHEY and CDR2 SVGEGT. V lost 9 bases and J lost 2, with 22 bases in between. The CDR3 DNA reads as TGTGCCAGTAACGATCCTCAGGGGTATCAGAACTATGGCTACACCTTC. It specifies CASNDPQGYQNYGYTF.

V is TRBV18 and J is TRBJ2-5; D is possibly TRBD2 (6 bases). This CDR3 spans 15 amino acids. The V gene lost 3 bases and the J gene lost 4 bases, with 15 bases spanning the gap. The germline gives CDR1 KGHSH, CDR2 LQKENI. In nucleotides, the CDR3 is TGTGCCAGCTCACCGGACGGAGGGTCGGGAGAGACCCAGTACTTC. Translated: CASSPDGGSGETQYF.

This clonotype turned up a few times. The gene calls are TRBV20-1 and TRBJ1-3; D is perhaps TRBD1 (5 bases). The CDR3 is made up of 14 amino acids. The V end lost 6 bases, the J end lost 0 bases, and 12 bases lay between the germline ends. Per the germline V gene, CDR1 is DFQATT and CDR2 is SNEGSKA (reference sequence). In nucleotides, the CDR3 is TGCAGTGCCACGCCGACAGCCTCTGGAAACACCATATATTTT. Protein product: CSATPTASGNTIYF.

This clonotype was recorded at least ten times. The CDR3 is CSAESGSGPSYEQYF. CDR3 nucleotide sequence: TGCAGTGCTGAAAGTGGTAGCGGGCCTTCCTACGAGCAGTACTTC. V gene TRBV20-1 combines with J gene TRBJ2-7, with TRBD2 identical over 7 bases. CDR3 length: 15 residues. Germline V gene data show CDR1 as DFQATT and CDR2 as SNEGSKA (reference sequence). J lost 1 base, V lost 5 bases, and 11 bases had no gene match.

V gene TRBV5-4 combines with J gene TRBJ2-7, with 8 bases identical to TRBD1. Looked up from germline, CDR1 is SGHNT and CDR2 is YYREEE (reference sequence). With V trimmed by 5 bases and J by 3 bases, 7 bases remained unmatched. The CDR3 extends over 14 amino acids. The chain's CDR3 is CASSPGQEHYEQYF. CDR3 DNA: TGTGCCAGCAGTCCGGGACAGGAGCACTACGAGCAGTACTTC.

This clonotype was seen ten or more times. V gene TRBV7-2 combines with J gene TRBJ2-3; TRBD2 is a possible D gene (5 bases). Between the trimmed V and J ends, which lost 4 bases and 4 bases, there was a span of 9 bases. Germline values: CDR1 SGHTA, CDR2 FQGNSA. CDR3 length equals 13 residues. CDR3: CASSWGVSDTQYF. In DNA form, the CDR3 reads TGTGCCAGCAGCTGGGGAGTTTCAGATACGCAGTATTTT.

This clonotype was counted only a few times. This chain connects TRBV5-5 to TRBJ2-5; TRBD1 aligns across 7 bases. Germline-derived CDR1 and CDR2 are SGHKS and YYEKEE (reference sequence). The ends lost 2 bases at V and 5 bases at J; junction bases unmatched: 3. The CDR3 length is 13 residues. The CDR3 DNA reads TGTGCCAGCAGCTTAGGGGACAGTGAGACCCAGTACTTC. This sequence encodes CASSLGDSETQYF. Looking up the rest from reference TRBV5-5 and TRBJ2-5 gives the full variable domain: DAGVTQSPTHLIKTRGQQVTLRCSPISGHKSVSWYQQVLGQGPQFIFQYYEKEERGRGNFPDRFSARQFPNYSSELNVNALLLGDSALYLCASSLGDSETQYFGPGTRLLVL.

V and J are TRBV20-1 and TRBJ2-3; 8 bases agree with TRBD1. Trimming cost V 5 bases and J 4 bases; bases outside gene matches: 8. This CDR3 contains 14 residues. CDR1 is DFQATT and CDR2 is SNEGSKA in the germline V gene (reference sequence). The chain's CDR3 is CSAGGQGGADTQYF. CDR3 sequence (DNA): TGCAGTGCTGGTGGACAGGGTGGGGCAGATACGCAGTATTTT.

This clonotype appeared many times. The J gene is TRBJ1-6, the V gene TRBV27, with a possible D match to TRBD1 (6 bases). Germline CDR1 and CDR2: MNHEY and SMNVEV (reference sequence). The CDR3 is 13 amino acids. The V end was cut by 4 bases, the J end by 10 bases, with 11 bases between. The CDR3 reads CASSWGRGSPLHF. CDR3 nucleotide sequence: TGTGCCAGCAGTTGGGGGCGGGGGTCACCCCTCCACTTT.

Many counts were recorded for this clonotype. This chain connects TRBV6-2 or TRBV6-3 to TRBJ2-7, with 9 bases matching TRBD2. Germline CDR1 reads MNHEY; CDR2 reads SVGEGT. This CDR3 region has 16 residues. Trimming removed 2 bases from V and 0 bases from J; junction bases left unmatched: 5. The CDR3 is CASSYELAGSSYEQYF. In DNA form, the CDR3 reads TGTGCCAGCAGTTACGAGCTAGCGGGGTCCTCCTACGAGCAGTACTTC.

V usage is TRBV6-2 or TRBV6-3 and J usage is TRBJ2-7; TRBD2 matches at 7 bases. Trimming at V came to 6 bases and at J to 4 bases, leaving 9 bases not matched to a gene. CDR3 length: 14 residues. Germline V gene sequence: CDR1 MNHEY, CDR2 SVGEGT. DNA of the CDR3: TGTGCCAGCAGCCAGGGACGGCGGGGGTACGAGCAGTACTTC. This sequence encodes CASSQGRRGYEQYF.

The gene calls are TRBV12-3 or TRBV12-4 and TRBJ1-2; the D gene is possibly TRBD1 (6 bases). V was pared by 5 bases and J by 5 bases, with 15 bases between. This CDR3 spans 14 amino acids. The CDR3 spells CASSRDKGAYGYTF. In DNA form, the CDR3 reads TGTGCCAGCAGTAGGGACAAGGGTGCTTATGGCTACACCTTC.

The table lists this clonotype with a few counts. The rearrangement joins TRBV20-1 to TRBJ2-1; tentative D call: TRBD2 (5 bases). The CDR3 extends over 12 amino acids. Trimming cost V 7 bases and J 4 bases, with 11 bases left between them. Per the germline V gene, CDR1 is DFQATT and CDR2 is SNEGSKA (reference sequence). CDR3 DNA sequence: TGCAGTGTCAAGCCGGGGTACAATGAGCAGTTCTTC. Encoded protein: CSVKPGYNEQFF.

The V call is TRBV11-1, the J call TRBJ2-2; TRBD1 might be the D (6 bases). The CDR3 totals 18 residues. Trimming took off 4 bases at V and 0 bases at J, with 18 bases between the two ends. CDR1 and CDR2 (germline): SGHAT, FQDESV (reference sequence). CDR3 coding DNA: TGTGCCAGCAGCTCGACGTTTCCAGGGGAACCGAACACCGGGGAGCTGTTTTTT. Translation: CASSSTFPGEPNTGELFF.

This clonotype was recorded many times. The chain links TRBV9 to TRBJ2-3, with no clear D. Germline CDR1 is SGDLS and CDR2 is YYNGEE. The V and J ends lost 3 bases and 4 bases respectively, with 15 bases between them. This CDR3 contains 15 residues. CDR3 region: CASSALPRGADTQYF. In DNA, the CDR3 is TGTGCCAGCAGCGCGCTCCCTAGAGGCGCAGATACGCAGTATTTT.

This clonotype was picked up a small number of times. V gene TRBV5-6 combines with J gene TRBJ2-7, with 10 bases fitting TRBD2. The CDR3 covers 14 residues. J was trimmed by 2 bases and V by 5 bases; bases with no gene match: 4. CDR1 is SGHDT and CDR2 is YYEEEE in the germline V gene. The CDR3 is CASSTLAGTYEQYF. In nucleotides, the CDR3 is TGTGCCAGCAGTACACTAGCGGGAACCTACGAGCAGTACTTC.

V and J are TRBV7-9 and TRBJ2-3; D gene ambiguous. The germline V gene encodes CDR1 SEHNR and CDR2 FQNEAQ (reference sequence). The V end lost 1 base, the J end lost 0 bases, and 11 bases lay between the germline ends. This CDR3 is 16 amino acids long. CDR3 sequence reads: CASSLGSAVSTDTQYF. DNA of the CDR3: TGTGCCAGCAGCTTAGGGTCGGCGGTGAGCACAGATACGCAGTATTTT.

Only a few counts were recorded for this clonotype. The chain employs TRBV29-1 and TRBJ2-5; D is perhaps TRBD1 (6 bases). The V and J ends lost 3 bases and 1 base respectively, with 9 bases between them. Germline loops: CDR1 SQVTM, CDR2 ANQGSEA. This CDR3 region has 13 residues. The CDR3 sequence is CSVDLGAQETQYF. Here the CDR3 DNA reads TGCAGCGTTGATTTGGGGGCCCAAGAGACCCAGTACTTC.

This clonotype was counted between two and nine times. The genes are TRBV20-1 and TRBJ2-2, with TRBD2 identical over 7 bases. The CDR3 loop spans 15 amino acids. CDR1 and CDR2 (germline): DFQATT, SNEGSKA (reference sequence). After removal of 3 bases from V and 2 bases from J, the junction contained 6 bases not matched to a gene. In DNA, the CDR3 is TGCAGTGCTAGCCTGCGGGAGTTAAACACCGGGGAGCTGTTTTTT. This translates into CSASLRELNTGELFF.

Only a few counts were recorded for this clonotype. The chain employs TRBV25-1 and TRBJ1-3; 7 bases are a match to TRBD1. The germline V gene encodes CDR1 MGHDK and CDR2 SYGVNS. The CDR3 has 13 residues. Germline trimming cut 6 bases from V and 7 bases from J; bases unmatched to any gene: 6. The CDR3 coding sequence is TGTGCCAGCAGCTCCGACAGGGAGAACACCATATATTTT. Residues: CASSSDRENTIYF.